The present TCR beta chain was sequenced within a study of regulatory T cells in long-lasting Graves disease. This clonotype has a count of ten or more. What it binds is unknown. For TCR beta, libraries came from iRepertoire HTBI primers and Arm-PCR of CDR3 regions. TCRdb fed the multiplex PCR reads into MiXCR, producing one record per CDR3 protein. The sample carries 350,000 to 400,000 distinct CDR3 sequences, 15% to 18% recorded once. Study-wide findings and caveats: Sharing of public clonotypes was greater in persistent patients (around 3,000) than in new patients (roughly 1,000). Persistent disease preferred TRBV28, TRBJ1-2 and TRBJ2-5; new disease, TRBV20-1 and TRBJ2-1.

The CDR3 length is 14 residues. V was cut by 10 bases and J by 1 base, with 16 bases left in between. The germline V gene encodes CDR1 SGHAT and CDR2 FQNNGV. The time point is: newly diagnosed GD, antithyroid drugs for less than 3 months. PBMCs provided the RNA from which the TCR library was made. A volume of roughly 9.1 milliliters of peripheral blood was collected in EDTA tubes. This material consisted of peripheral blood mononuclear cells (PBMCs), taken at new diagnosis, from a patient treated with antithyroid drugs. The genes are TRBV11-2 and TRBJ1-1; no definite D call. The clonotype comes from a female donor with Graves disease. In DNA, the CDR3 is TGTGCCACCCAGCGAAATCCGCGGAACACTGAAGCTTTCTTT. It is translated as CATQRNPRNTEAFF. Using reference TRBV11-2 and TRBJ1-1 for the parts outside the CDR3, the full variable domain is EAGVAQSPRYKIIEKRQSVAFWCNPISGHATLYWYQQILGQGPKLLIQFQNNGVVDDSQLPKDRFSAERLKGVDSTLKIQPAKLEDSAVYLCATQRNPRNTEAFFGQGTRLTVV.